This T cell receptor (beta chain) was retrieved from a study of T cell repertoires in cytomegalovirus infection. About this clonotype itself: The antigen is undetermined.

TCRdb re-analysed the reads in MiXCR, keeping a single row per CDR3 protein. The table has a few hundred thousand distinct CDR3 sequences, about 33% seen once. CDR3 length: 13 amino acids. In germline, CDR1 is ENHRY, CDR2 SYGVKD. Between the trimmed V and J ends, which lost 4 bases and 4 bases, there was a span of 10 bases. The rearrangement links TRBV10-3 to TRBJ2-5, with D tentatively TRBD2 (6 bases). The sample in question was cultured PBMCs, obtained from culture after CMV antigen stimulation. The clonotype comes from a human donor in good health (CMV status not recorded). Some clones in this sample may be carry-over from other donors' samples. CDR3 protein: CAISAVEGETQYF. In DNA, the CDR3 is TGTGCCATCAGTGCGGTGGAGGGAGAGACCCAGTACTTC.